This T cell receptor beta chain was captured in a study of Graves' ophthalmopathy and Graves' hyperthyroidism listed by TCRdb under 2018. Study-wide context: Peripheral blood was collected at initial diagnosis, prior to any treatment. The study used TCR beta repertoire signatures to distinguish Graves' ophthalmopathy from Graves' hyperthyroidism and to predict progression to ophthalmopathy. In total, 135 blood samples were TCR-sequenced: fewer than 50 ophthalmopathy, 75 hyperthyroidism and roughly 17 hyperthyroidism-to-ophthalmopathy patients. To explore V-J signatures distinguishing ophthalmopathy from hyperthyroidism, a discovery set of under 110 patients (43 ophthalmopathy, roughly 56 stable hyperthyroidism) was enrolled. An independent validation cohort was composed of roughly 19 hyperthyroidism patients and about 17 patients who later progressed from hyperthyroidism to ophthalmopathy. In roughly 6 hyperthyroidism patients, the T-cell repertoires found in thyroid tissue were compared with those found in blood. Following sampling, methimazole starting at 30 mg daily was administered to hyperthyroidism patients, and high-dose intravenous methylprednisolone was administered to ophthalmopathy patients. The approximately 100 discovery patients were divided at random into training and test sets in a 7:3 ratio. What the study reported, not specific to this receptor: Most expanded thyroid clonotypes with a frequency above 0.001 also appeared in blood, which suggests that blood repertoires may reflect the immune response in the thyroid. In validation, the model predicted ophthalmopathy progression with roughly 68% sensitivity and roughly 72% specificity; some 13 predicted patients were CT-confirmed with GO in a median of approximately 6.5 months. No statistical method was used to predetermine the sample size, and group allocation was not hidden from the investigators. Ophthalmopathy was separated from stable hyperthyroidism by the 13-signature model with about 90% sensitivity and around 81% specificity in cross-validation and with 80%/75% in the test set.

This clonotype was seen only once. Its antigen is unknown. No much larger clone is present one base from it, and per-base qualities are unavailable. One read alone is a weak basis. The germline V gene sets CDR1 to SGHRS and CDR2 to YFSETQ. Germline trimming: 5 bases from V, 11 bases from J; junction bases outside gene matches: 7. Its CDR3 holds 12 amino acids, cysteine through phenylalanine. This entry keeps only the CDR3 DNA: 36 bases, framed from base 1. Hyperthyroidism was defined as stable when no progression to ophthalmopathy occurred within 18 months of follow-up. Hyperthyroidism patients were newly diagnosed, with disease duration under 2 months, and aged 18 to 65 years. Patients with other autoimmune diseases, uncontrolled infections, pregnancy or lactation were excluded from the study. Clinical symptoms, serum thyroxine, TRAb, thyroid ultrasound and orbital computed tomography formed the basis of the diagnosis. PBMCs were isolated from approximately 10 ml of fresh peripheral blood by Ficoll-Paque density gradient centrifugation. Total RNA was extracted with Trizol reagent and quality-checked on an Agilent 2100 Bioanalyzer.

For repertoire sequencing, TCR beta CDR3 regions were amplified from RNA transcripts. A first-round RT-PCR used HTBI primers with the Qiagen OneStep RT-PCR kit, followed by a second-round multiplex PCR, size selection and purification. Libraries were sequenced on an Illumina HiSeq2000 using paired-end 100 bp reads. Per the authors' processing: Reads were processed with SOAPnuke, discarding reads with adapters, uncalled bases, mean Phred below 15, or no exact constant-primer or identifier match. High-quality paired reads were merged with COPE v1.2.5. Clonotypes were defined as unique nucleotide sequences and were aligned to IMGT TRB V, D and J references using MiTCR v1.1. The analysis was limited to V-J combinations with a frequency above 0.0001, which together covered 99.2% of repertoires. For each V-J combination, a TCR clonal expansion and chaos score was defined as the ratio of F50 clonal expansion to chaos observed in the TCRdist matrix. Features were reduced by Welch's t-statistics and random forest to around 14 V-J combinations, which fed a naive Bayes classifier. Thyroid-blood repertoire similarity was quantified with the Morisita-Horn index. The public reads were reprocessed in TCRdb via fastp at Q25 and MiXCR, keeping in-frame beta chains. Entries are consolidated by CDR3 protein sequence, retaining the most common genes and DNA. These V and J calls are TCRdb output, not the study's own analysis. Here the sample has about 620,000 distinct CDR3 sequences; about 20% occur a single time. Roughly 6.9% of the sample lies in the top ten.

Sequenced: peripheral blood. The sequence derives from a woman younger than 35 with stable Graves' hyperthyroidism. Some clones in this sample may be carry-over from other donors' samples. Donor details come from another sample of the same person, matched by shared clones. The chain employs TRBV5-1 and TRBJ1-1, and TRBD1 aligns with 9 junction nucleotides. The CDR3 is CASRPDRGSAFF. The nucleotide sequence reads as follows: TGCGCCAGCAGGCCCGACAGGGGGTCGGCTTTCTTT.